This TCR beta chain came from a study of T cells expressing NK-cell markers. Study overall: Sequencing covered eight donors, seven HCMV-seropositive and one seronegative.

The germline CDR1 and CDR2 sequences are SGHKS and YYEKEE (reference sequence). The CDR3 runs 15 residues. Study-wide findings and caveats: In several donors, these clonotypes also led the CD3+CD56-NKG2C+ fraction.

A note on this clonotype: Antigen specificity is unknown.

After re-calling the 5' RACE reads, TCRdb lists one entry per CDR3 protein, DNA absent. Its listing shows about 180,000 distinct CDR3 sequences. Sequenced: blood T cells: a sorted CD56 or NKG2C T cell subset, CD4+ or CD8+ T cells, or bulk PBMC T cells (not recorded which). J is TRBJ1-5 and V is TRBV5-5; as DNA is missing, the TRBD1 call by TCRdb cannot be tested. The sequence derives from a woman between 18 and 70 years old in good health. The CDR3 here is CASSSGPEGNQPQHF.